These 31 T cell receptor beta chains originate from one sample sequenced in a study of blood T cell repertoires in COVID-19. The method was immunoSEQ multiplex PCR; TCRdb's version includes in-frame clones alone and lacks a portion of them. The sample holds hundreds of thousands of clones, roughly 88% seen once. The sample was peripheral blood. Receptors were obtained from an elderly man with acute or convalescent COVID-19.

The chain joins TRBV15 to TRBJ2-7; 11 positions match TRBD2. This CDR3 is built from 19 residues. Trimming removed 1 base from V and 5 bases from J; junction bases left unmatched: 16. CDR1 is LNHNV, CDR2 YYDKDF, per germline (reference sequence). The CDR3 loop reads CATSRVPPGLGLAGDEQYF. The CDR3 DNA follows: TGTGCCACCAGCAGAGTACCCCCGGGTCTCGGACTAGCGGGCGACGAGCAGTACTTC.

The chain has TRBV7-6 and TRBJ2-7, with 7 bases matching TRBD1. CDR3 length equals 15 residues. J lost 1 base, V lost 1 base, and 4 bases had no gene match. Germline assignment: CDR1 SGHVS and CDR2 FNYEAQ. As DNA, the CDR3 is TGTGCCAGCAGCTTAGGGACAGGCAATTCCTACGAGCAGTACTTC. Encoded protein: CASSLGTGNSYEQYF.

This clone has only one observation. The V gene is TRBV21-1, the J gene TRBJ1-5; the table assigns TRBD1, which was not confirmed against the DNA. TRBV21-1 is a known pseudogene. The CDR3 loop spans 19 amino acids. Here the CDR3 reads CASSKWVLLDRGGNQPQHF. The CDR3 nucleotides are TGTGCCAGCAGCAAATGGGTTCTTCTGGACAGGGGGGGGAATCAGCCCCAGCATTTT.

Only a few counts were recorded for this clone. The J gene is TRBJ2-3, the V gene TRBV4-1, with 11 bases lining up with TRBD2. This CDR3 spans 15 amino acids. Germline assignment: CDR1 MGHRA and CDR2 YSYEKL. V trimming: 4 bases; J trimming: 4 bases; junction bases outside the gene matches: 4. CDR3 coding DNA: TGCGCCAGCAGCCGAGAACTAGCGGGAGCAGATACGCAGTATTTT. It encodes CASSRELAGADTQYF.

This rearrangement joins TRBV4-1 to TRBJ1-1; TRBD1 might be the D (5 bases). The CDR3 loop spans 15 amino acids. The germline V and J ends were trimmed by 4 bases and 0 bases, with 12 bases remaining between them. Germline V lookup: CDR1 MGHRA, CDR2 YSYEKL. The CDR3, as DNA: TGCGCCAGCAGCCTCAGGGTTACGATGAACACTGAAGCTTTCTTT. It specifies CASSLRVTMNTEAFF.

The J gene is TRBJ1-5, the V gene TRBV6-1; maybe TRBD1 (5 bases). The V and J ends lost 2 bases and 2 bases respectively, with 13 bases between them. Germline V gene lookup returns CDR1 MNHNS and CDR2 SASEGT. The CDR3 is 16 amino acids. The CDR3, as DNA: TGTGCCAGCAGTGAACCGGTTTCGGGGGGCAATCAGCCCCAGCATTTT. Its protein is CASSEPVSGGNQPQHF.

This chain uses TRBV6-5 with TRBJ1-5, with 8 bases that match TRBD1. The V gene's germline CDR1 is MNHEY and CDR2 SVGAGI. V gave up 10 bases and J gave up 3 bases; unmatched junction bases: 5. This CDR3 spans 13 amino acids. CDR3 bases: TGTGCCACGGGACAGGCGTTCAATCAGCCCCAGCATTTT. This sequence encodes CATGQAFNQPQHF.

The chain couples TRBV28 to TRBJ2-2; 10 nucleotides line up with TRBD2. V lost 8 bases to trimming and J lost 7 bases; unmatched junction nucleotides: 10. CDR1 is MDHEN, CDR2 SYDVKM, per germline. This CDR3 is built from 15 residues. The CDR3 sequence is CASVAGGRDVGELFF. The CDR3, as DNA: TGTGCCAGCGTAGCGGGAGGAAGGGATGTCGGGGAGCTGTTTTTT. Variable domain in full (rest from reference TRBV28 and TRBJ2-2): DVKVTQSSRYLVKRTGEKVFLECVQDMDHENMFWYRQDPGLGLRLIYFSYDVKMKEKGDIPEGYSVSREKKERFSLILESASTNQTSMYLCASVAGGRDVGELFFGEGSRLTVL.

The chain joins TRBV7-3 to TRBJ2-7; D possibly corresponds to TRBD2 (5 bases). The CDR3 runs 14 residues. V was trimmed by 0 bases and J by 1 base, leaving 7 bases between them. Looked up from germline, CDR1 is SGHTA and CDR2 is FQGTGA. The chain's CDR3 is CASSLTPGSYEQYF. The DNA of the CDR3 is TGTGCCAGCAGCTTAACCCCGGGGTCCTACGAGCAGTACTTC.

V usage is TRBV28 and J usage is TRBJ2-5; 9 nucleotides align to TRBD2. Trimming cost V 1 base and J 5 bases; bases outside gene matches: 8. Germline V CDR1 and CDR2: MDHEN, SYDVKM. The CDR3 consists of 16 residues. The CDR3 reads CASSLYRAGGGETQYF. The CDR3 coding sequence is TGTGCCAGCAGTTTATACCGGGCGGGAGGGGGTGAGACCCAGTACTTC.

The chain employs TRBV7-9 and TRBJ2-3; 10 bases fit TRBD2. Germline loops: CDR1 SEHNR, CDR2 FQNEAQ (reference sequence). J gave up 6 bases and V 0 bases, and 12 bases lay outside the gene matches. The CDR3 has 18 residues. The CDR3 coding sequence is TGTGCCAGCAGCTTAGCGCGTATAACTAGCGGGATTCGTGATACGCAGTATTTT. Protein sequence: CASSLARITSGIRDTQYF.

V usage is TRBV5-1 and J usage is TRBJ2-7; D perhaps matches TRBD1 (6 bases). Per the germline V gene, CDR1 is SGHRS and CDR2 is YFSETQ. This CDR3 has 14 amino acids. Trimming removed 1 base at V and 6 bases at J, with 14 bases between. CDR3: CASSLLQGKGEQYF. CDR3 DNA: TGCGCCAGCAGCTTGCTGCAGGGGAAAGGCGAGCAGTACTTC.

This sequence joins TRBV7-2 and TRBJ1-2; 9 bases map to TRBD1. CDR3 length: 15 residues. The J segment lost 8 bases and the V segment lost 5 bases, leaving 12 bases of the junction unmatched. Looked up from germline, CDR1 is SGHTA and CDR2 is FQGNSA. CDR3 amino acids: CASSLGTGTTGGYTF. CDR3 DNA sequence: TGTGCCAGCAGCCTAGGGACAGGGACTACGGGGGGCTACACCTTC.

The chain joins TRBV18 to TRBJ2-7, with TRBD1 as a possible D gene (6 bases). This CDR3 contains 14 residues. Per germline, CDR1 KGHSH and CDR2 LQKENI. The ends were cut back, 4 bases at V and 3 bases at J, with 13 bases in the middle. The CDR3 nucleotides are TGTGCCAGCTCACAACAGGGCGACTACTACGAGCAGTACTTC. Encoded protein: CASSQQGDYYEQYF.

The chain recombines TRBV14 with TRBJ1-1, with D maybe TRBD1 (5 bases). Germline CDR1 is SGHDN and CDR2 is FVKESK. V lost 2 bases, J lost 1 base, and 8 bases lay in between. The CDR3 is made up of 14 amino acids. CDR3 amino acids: CASSQRGENTEAFF. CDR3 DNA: TGTGCCAGCAGCCAACGGGGGGAGAACACTGAAGCTTTCTTT. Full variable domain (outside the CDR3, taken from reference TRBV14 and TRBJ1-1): EAGVTQFPSHSVIEKGQTVTLRCDPISGHDNLYWYRRVMGKEIKFLLHFVKESKQDESGMPNNRFLAERTGGTYSTLKVQPAELEDSGVYFCASSQRGENTEAFFGQGTRLTVV.

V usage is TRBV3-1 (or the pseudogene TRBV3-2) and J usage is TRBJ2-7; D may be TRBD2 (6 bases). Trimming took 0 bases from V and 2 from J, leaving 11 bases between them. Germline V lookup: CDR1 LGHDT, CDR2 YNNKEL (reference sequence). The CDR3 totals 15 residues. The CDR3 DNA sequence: TGTGCCAGCAGCCAAGATTGGGCGGGAACCTACGAGCAGTACTTC. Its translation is CASSQDWAGTYEQYF.

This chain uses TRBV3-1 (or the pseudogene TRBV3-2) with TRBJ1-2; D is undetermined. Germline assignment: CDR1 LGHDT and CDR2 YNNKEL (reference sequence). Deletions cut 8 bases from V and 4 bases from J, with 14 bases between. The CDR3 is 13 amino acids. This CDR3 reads CASGTGSAYGYTF. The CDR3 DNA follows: TGTGCCAGCGGAACCGGGAGCGCCTATGGCTACACCTTC.

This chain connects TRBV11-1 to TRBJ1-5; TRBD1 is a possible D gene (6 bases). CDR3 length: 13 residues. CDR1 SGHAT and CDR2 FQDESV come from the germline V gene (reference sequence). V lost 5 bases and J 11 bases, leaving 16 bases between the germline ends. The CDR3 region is CASSRDGSGAQHF. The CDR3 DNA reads TGTGCCAGCAGCCGGGACGGCTCAGGGGCCCAGCATTTT.

The CDR3 loop reads CASSLPGTLNTEAFF. The CDR3 DNA follows: TGTGCCAGCAGTTTGCCCGGGACACTGAACACTGAAGCTTTCTTT. V is TRBV2 and J is TRBJ1-1; possible D gene TRBD1, 6 bases. V was pared by 5 bases and J by 0 bases, with 13 bases between. The length of the CDR3 is 15 residues. Germline-derived CDR1 and CDR2 are SNHLY and FYNNEI.

CDR3 bases: TGTGCCAGCAGTGAACTTCTCACAGAAAATCAGCCCCAGCATTTT. This sequence encodes CASSELLTENQPQHF. The V and J genes are TRBV2 and TRBJ1-5; D gene uncertain. Trimming took off 2 bases at V and 4 bases at J, with 12 bases between the two ends. This CDR3 is built from 15 residues. Germline V lookup: CDR1 SNHLY, CDR2 FYNNEI.

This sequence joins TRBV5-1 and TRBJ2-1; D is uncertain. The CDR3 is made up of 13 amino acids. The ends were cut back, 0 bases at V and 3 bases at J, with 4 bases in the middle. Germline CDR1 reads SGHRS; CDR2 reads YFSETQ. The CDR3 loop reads CASSLAYYNEQFF. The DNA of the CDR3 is TGCGCCAGCAGCTTGGCCTACTACAATGAGCAGTTCTTC.

CDR3: CASSLTAVSGGSEQFF. In nucleotides, the CDR3 is TGTGCCAGCAGCTTAACGGCCGTATCAGGCGGGAGTGAGCAGTTCTTC. V is TRBV7-3 and J is TRBJ2-1, with TRBD2 identical over 7 bases. Looked up from germline, CDR1 is SGHTA and CDR2 is FQGTGA. The CDR3 is 16 residues long. V shed 0 bases, J shed 9 bases, and the junction held 11 bases outside the gene matches.

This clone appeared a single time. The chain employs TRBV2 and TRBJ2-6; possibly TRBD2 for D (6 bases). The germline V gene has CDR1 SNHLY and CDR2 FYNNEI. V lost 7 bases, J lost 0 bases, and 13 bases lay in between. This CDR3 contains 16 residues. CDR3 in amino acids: CASKEGIYSGANVLTF. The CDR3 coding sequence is TGTGCCAGCAAGGAGGGAATCTACTCTGGGGCCAACGTCCTGACTTTC.

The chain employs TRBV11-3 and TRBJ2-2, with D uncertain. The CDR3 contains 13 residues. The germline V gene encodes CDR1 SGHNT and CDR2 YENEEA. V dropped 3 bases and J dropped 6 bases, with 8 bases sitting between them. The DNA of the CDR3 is TGTGCCAGCAGCTTCTCGGCGGCCGGGGAGCTGTTTTTT. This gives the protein CASSFSAAGELFF.

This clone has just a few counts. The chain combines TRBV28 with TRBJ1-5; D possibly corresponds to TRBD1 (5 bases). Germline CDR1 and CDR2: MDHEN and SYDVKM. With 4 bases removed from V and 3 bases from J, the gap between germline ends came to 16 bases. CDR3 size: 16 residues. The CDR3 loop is CASSWEGQGLNQPQHF. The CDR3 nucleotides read TGTGCCAGCAGTTGGGAGGGGCAGGGTCTCAATCAGCCCCAGCATTTT.

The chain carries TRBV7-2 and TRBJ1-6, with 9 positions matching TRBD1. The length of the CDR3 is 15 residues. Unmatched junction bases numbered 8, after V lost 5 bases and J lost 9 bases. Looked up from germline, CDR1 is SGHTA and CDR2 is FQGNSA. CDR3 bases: TGTGCCAGCAGCCGCCTACAGGGGGCGTTTTCACCCCTCCACTTT. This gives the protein CASSRLQGAFSPLHF.

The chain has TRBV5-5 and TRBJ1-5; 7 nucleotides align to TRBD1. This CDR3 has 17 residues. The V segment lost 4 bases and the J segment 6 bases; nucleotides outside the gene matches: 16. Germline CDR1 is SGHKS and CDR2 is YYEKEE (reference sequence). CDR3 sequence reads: CASSRGASTGTAQPQHF. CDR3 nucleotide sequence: TGTGCCAGCAGCAGGGGGGCGAGCACAGGGACAGCTCAGCCCCAGCATTTT.

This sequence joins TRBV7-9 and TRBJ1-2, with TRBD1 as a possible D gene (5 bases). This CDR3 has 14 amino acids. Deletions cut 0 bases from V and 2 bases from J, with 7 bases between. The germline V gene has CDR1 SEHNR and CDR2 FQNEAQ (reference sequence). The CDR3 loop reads CASSLAEGNYGYTF. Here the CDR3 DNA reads TGTGCCAGCAGCTTAGCGGAGGGGAACTATGGCTACACCTTC.

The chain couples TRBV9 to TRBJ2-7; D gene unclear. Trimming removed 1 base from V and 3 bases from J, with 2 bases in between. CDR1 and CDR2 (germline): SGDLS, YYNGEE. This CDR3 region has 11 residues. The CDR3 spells CASSVHYEQYF. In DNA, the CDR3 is TGTGCCAGCAGCGTACACTACGAGCAGTACTTC.

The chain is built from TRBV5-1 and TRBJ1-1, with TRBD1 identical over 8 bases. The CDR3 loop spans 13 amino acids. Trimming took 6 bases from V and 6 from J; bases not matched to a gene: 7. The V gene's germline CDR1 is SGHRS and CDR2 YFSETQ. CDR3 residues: CASTSQGDSEAFF. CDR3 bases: TGCGCCAGCACCTCACAGGGGGATTCTGAAGCTTTCTTT.

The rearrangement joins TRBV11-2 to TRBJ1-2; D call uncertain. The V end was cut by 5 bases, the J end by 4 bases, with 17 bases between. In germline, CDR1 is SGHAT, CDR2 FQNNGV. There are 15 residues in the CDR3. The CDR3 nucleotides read TGTGCCAGCAGCCCGGACTACCTTGGAGGCTATGGCTACACCTTC. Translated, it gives CASSPDYLGGYGYTF.